This TCR beta chain derives from a study of early T cells in non-severe SARS-CoV-2 infection. Background on the study: The sequenced material was bulk RNA from unsorted whole blood, and its chains were unpaired.

Individual cDNA molecules each received unique molecular identifiers attached to them. MiXCR, applied by TCRdb to the 5' RACE reads, yields one record per CDR3 protein. In the table there are approximately 65,000 distinct CDR3 sequences, about 11% of which are singletons. The CDR3 sequence is 16 residues long. Germline-derived CDR1 and CDR2 are SGHRS and YFSETQ. Germline trimming cut 1 base from V and 6 bases from J; bases unmatched to any gene: 11. Study-wide findings and caveats: Matches to VDJdb favored anti-spike CD8 responses and missed private and CD4 specificities.

As for this clonotype: No antigen is known for it.

The chain recombines TRBV5-1 with TRBJ2-7; TRBD2 agrees at 9 bases. Sequenced material: whole blood, taken at baseline. The receptor's source is an adult who was a healthcare worker with PCR-confirmed SARS-CoV-2 infection or an uninfected control (not recorded which). CDR3 in DNA: TGCGCCAGCAGCTTGAGTCTAGCGGGGACCATTAGCGAGCAGTACTTC. Its protein is CASSLSLAGTISEQYF.